This TCR beta chain was profiled in a study of human T cells and chemical hapten exposure. Study-level background: Alopecia areata, totalis or universalis affected patients who were mostly female.

Specified time point: pre-sensitization, week 0. Treatment reported: therapeutic diphenylcyclopropenone sensitization with weekly scalp DPC. Those who donated were patients with alopecia, 18 to 70 years of age, and suitable for DPC. In this sample, this clonotype turned up many times. The target antigen is unknown. TCRdb re-called the RACE reads with MiXCR, one entry per CDR3 protein. This table holds 150,000 to 200,000 distinct CDR3 sequences, approximately 29% found once. Study-wide results and limits: Compared to controls, expanded TCRs made significantly more large clusters of similar CDR3s. A positive correlation with patch test score was found for PT1 expanded TCR counts.

The source material was whole blood, sampled in connection with sensitization to the hapten diphenylcyclopropenone (DPC). The sequence was collected from a young woman with alopecia areata. Some clones in this sample may be carry-over from other donors' samples.

The CDR3 sequence: CSVGTDNSPLHF. The CDR3 DNA reads TGCAGCGTCGGGACAGATAATTCACCCCTCCACTTT. The V and J genes are TRBV29-1 and TRBJ1-6; 7 bases are shared with TRBD1. V trimming: 6 bases; J trimming: 5 bases; junction bases outside the gene matches: 1. This CDR3 spans 12 amino acids. Looked up from germline, CDR1 is SQVTM and CDR2 is ANQGSEA.